This T cell receptor beta chain comes out of a study of T cell responses to AZD1222 COVID-19 vaccine. Findings of the study overall: Vaccine-associated CD4 TCRs ranged over spike, dominating at 160-218 and 743-854. Per reports, nearly half of all spike-specific TCRs target regions that are unmutated in variants.

The CDR3 loop spans 13 amino acids. CDR1 is GTSNPN and CDR2 is SVGIG in the germline V gene (reference sequence). The V end lost 7 bases, the J end lost 8 bases, and 17 bases lay between the germline ends. Repertoires were generated with immunoSEQ multiplex PCR, while TCRdb's copy carries only in-frame clones and drops some. The repertoire holds tens of thousands of clones, with 70% to 90% as singletons. On this clone itself: Its antigen is as yet unknown.

This sequence joins TRBV30 and TRBJ2-2; the D call may be TRBD1 or TRBD2 (5 bases each). This clonotype originated in an adult in good health. Sequencing was performed on peripheral blood, taken on day 0 of AZD1222 vaccination. CDR3 sequence: CAFSRDVLGELFF. CDR3 coding DNA: TGTGCCTTCTCCCGGGACGTCCTAGGGGAGCTGTTTTTT.